These 26 T cell receptor beta chains share one sample of origin, sequenced in a study of T cells expressing NK-cell markers. For each CDR3 protein, TCRdb gives one entry from its re-call of the 5' RACE reads, without DNA. Its listing shows roughly 280,000 distinct CDR3 sequences. The sequencing sample was made of blood T cells: a sorted CD56 or NKG2C T cell subset, CD4+ or CD8+ T cells, or bulk PBMC T cells (not recorded which). These receptors came from a man aged 18 to 30 in good health.

V and J are TRBV10-2 and TRBJ2-4; there is no DNA to check the TCRdb D call of TRBD1. This CDR3 is 14 amino acids long. Germline values: CDR1 WSHSY, CDR2 SAAADI. This chain's CDR3 is CASSGTSAKNIQYF.

This rearrangement joins TRBV5-1 to TRBJ1-1; checking the TCRdb D call of TRBD1 is not possible without DNA. Germline CDR1 is SGHRS and CDR2 is YFSETQ. The CDR3 covers 14 residues. Here the CDR3 reads CASLRTGGSTEAFF.

V is TRBV4-2 and J is TRBJ1-4; the D gene TCRdb calls, TRBD1, cannot be checked with no DNA. Germline V gene data show CDR1 as LGHNA and CDR2 as YNFKEQ. This CDR3 is built from 15 residues. The CDR3 spells CASSLTFEISRKLFF.

This chain joins TRBV20-1 and TRBJ2-2; TCRdb's D gene call, TRBD1, goes unchecked for lack of DNA. Germline V gene data show CDR1 as DFQATT and CDR2 as SNEGSKA (reference sequence). The CDR3 extends over 16 amino acids. The CDR3 region is CSARMTGAINTGELFF.

The chain recombines TRBV12-3 or TRBV12-4 with TRBJ1-2; TCRdb's assignment of TRBD1 cannot be checked, as there is no DNA. This CDR3 spans 15 amino acids. The chain's CDR3 is CASSLAPLQGFGYTF.

This chain joins TRBV20-1 and TRBJ2-3. This CDR3 is built from 13 residues. Looked up from germline, CDR1 is DFQATT and CDR2 is SNEGSKA (reference sequence). The CDR3 region is CSARRQGTDTQYF.

The chain is built from TRBV7-2 and TRBJ2-5. The CDR3 sequence is 11 residues long. CDR1 and CDR2 (germline): SGHTA, FQGNSA. The CDR3 region is CASSRSETQYF.

The V gene is TRBV5-1, the J gene TRBJ2-1; as DNA is missing, the TRBD2 call by TCRdb cannot be tested. Germline V gene sequence: CDR1 SGHRS, CDR2 YFSETQ. The CDR3 sequence is 15 residues long. The CDR3 here is CASSQTSGRDNEQFF. The full variable domain, with the rest looked up from reference TRBV5-1 and TRBJ2-1, is KAGVTQTPRYLIKTRGQQVTLSCSPISGHRSVSWYQQTPGQGLQFLFEYFSETQRNKGNFPGRFSGRQFSNSRSEMNVSTLELGDSALYLCASSQTSGRDNEQFFGPGTRLTVL.

The genes are TRBV29-1 and TRBJ2-2; TCRdb returns TRBD1, unconfirmable since there is no DNA. The length of the CDR3 is 16 residues. Germline-derived CDR1 and CDR2 are SQVTM and ANQGSEA. The CDR3 here is CSVGTGRKWDTGELFF.

The gene calls are TRBV4-1 and TRBJ1-5; there is no DNA to check the TCRdb D call of TRBD1. This CDR3 is built from 16 residues. Germline lookup yields CDR1 MGHRA and CDR2 YSYEKL. CDR3 sequence: CASSPTPGTDNQPQHF.

The chain combines TRBV6-2 or TRBV6-3 with TRBJ2-5; no DNA is available, so the TRBD2 call from TCRdb remains unchecked. Germline-derived CDR1 and CDR2 are MNHEY and SVGEGT. CDR3 size: 16 residues. Here the CDR3 reads CASSYGGGTPKRTQYF.

The rearrangement uses TRBV6-2 or TRBV6-3 and TRBJ2-3; lacking DNA, the TRBD2 call made by TCRdb goes unchecked. The CDR3 consists of 15 residues. Germline V gene data show CDR1 as MNHEY and CDR2 as SVGEGT. The CDR3: CASSDIPPDEDTQYF.

This chain links TRBV3-1 with TRBJ2-1; TCRdb's D gene call, TRBD2, goes unchecked for lack of DNA. This CDR3 spans 14 amino acids. Germline V gene lookup returns CDR1 LGHDT and CDR2 YNNKEL (reference sequence). The CDR3 region is CATSTSGNYNEQFF.

Here the CDR3 reads CASSLALQQGEKETQYF. The chain is built from TRBV12-3 or TRBV12-4 and TRBJ2-5; TCRdb's D call, TRBD1, is unchecked because there is no DNA. The CDR3 sequence is 17 residues long.

The V gene is TRBV20-1, the J gene TRBJ2-1; TCRdb indicates TRBD2, and absent DNA this call remains unverified. CDR1 and CDR2 (germline): DFQATT, SNEGSKA (reference sequence). The CDR3 length is 14 residues. CDR3 residues: CSAKAGISYNEQFF.

This chain joins TRBV20-1 and TRBJ2-5; TCRdb returns TRBD2, unconfirmable since there is no DNA. Germline lookup yields CDR1 DFQATT and CDR2 SNEGSKA (reference sequence). This CDR3 has 16 amino acids. CDR3 loop: CSARSPSGRWQETQYF.

The chain uses TRBV24-1 and TRBJ2-7; the D gene TCRdb calls, TRBD1, cannot be checked with no DNA. The CDR3 has 15 residues. Per the germline V gene, CDR1 is KGHDR and CDR2 is SFDVKD. CDR3 in amino acids: CATSTGSSLPYEQYF.

The chain combines TRBV29-1 with TRBJ1-6. This CDR3 spans 12 amino acids. Germline V gene lookup returns CDR1 SQVTM and CDR2 ANQGSEA. CDR3 residues: CSVSFDNSPLHF.

The J gene is TRBJ2-7, the V gene TRBV7-2; TCRdb calls TRBD1, which cannot be checked without DNA. Germline V gene sequence: CDR1 SGHTA, CDR2 FQGNSA. This CDR3 comprises 16 residues. This CDR3 reads CASSYGPGQGSYEQYF.

The CDR3 spells CATSRDMGTETQYF. This rearrangement joins TRBV15 to TRBJ2-5. Germline CDR1 is LNHNV and CDR2 is YYDKDF (reference sequence). This CDR3 comprises 14 residues.

The chain combines TRBV7-6 with TRBJ2-1; the TRBD2 assignment by TCRdb is unverifiable without DNA. Germline V gene data show CDR1 as SGHVS and CDR2 as FNYEAQ. This CDR3 spans 17 amino acids. The CDR3 loop reads CASSFIIAGRTYIEQFF.

The chain uses TRBV6-1 and TRBJ2-3; TCRdb's assignment of TRBD2 cannot be checked, as there is no DNA. This CDR3 contains 16 residues. The germline V gene has CDR1 MNHNS and CDR2 SASEGT. The chain's CDR3 is CANGEDSTSVMDTQYF.

The chain uses TRBV18 and TRBJ2-7. The germline V gene has CDR1 KGHSH and CDR2 LQKENI. The CDR3 has 14 residues. This chain's CDR3 is CASSPATEAYEQYF.

The chain combines TRBV12-3 or TRBV12-4 with TRBJ2-5; checking the TCRdb D call of TRBD1 is not possible without DNA. CDR3 length: 13 amino acids. This CDR3 reads CASRDPRGETQYF.

The V call is TRBV20-1, the J call TRBJ2-1; the TRBD2 assignment by TCRdb is unverifiable without DNA. The CDR3 runs 17 residues. In germline, CDR1 is DFQATT, CDR2 SNEGSKA (reference sequence). The CDR3 protein is CSAQTLRGRGPYNEQFF.

This chain joins TRBV19 and TRBJ2-2. CDR1 and CDR2 (germline): LNHDA, SQIVND (reference sequence). The CDR3 totals 14 residues. This CDR3 is CASSQASNTGELFF.